This T cell receptor (beta chain) was identified in a study of shared clonotypes between healthy human individuals. Study-wide points: Investigators expected sequencing depth to affect clonotype sharing among donors. Exclusively blood specimens were collected; tissue repertoires likely differ.

Notes on this clone: The antigen remains unidentified.

Repertoires were generated with immunoSEQ multiplex PCR, while TCRdb's copy carries only in-frame clones and drops some. Of about 480,000 clones listed, 79% are singletons. The germline gives CDR1 MNHNS, CDR2 SASEGT. J lost 5 bases, V lost 7 bases, and 5 bases had no gene match. This CDR3 is 13 amino acids long. Caucasian adults living in Nashville, Tennessee, provided all samples. In unsorted samples, genomic DNA was obtained using around 100 million PBMCs. The sequence was collected from a woman aged 40 to 55 in good health. Some clones in this sample may be carry-over from other donors' samples. This sequence joins TRBV6-1 and TRBJ1-5; TRBD1 matches 7 bases. Material: PBMCs. The CDR3 here is CASTRTGYQPQHF. CDR3 DNA: TGTGCCAGCACTCGGACAGGTTATCAGCCCCAGCATTTT.